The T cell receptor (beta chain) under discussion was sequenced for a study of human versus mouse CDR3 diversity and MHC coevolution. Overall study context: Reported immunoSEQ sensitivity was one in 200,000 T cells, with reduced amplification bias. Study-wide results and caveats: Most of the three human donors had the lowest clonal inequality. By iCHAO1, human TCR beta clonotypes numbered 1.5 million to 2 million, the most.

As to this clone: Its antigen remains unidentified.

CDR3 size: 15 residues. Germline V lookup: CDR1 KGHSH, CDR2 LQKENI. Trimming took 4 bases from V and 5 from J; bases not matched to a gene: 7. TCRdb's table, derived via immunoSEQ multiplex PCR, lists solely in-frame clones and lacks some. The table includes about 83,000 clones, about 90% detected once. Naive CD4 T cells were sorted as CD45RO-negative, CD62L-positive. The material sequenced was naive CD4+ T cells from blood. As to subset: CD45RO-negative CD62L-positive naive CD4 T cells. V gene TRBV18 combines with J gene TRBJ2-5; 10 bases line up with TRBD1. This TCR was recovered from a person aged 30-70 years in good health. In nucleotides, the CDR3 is TGTGCCAGCTCACGAGGACAGGGGGAGTGGGAGACCCAGTACTTC. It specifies CASSRGQGEWETQYF.